The 22 T cell receptor beta chains below all came from one sample that was sequenced in a study of T cell repertoires in ileal Crohn's disease. Assay: immunoSEQ multiplex PCR; the TCRdb copy retains only in-frame clones and omits some. Here the sample spans about 60,000 clones, less than 90% being singletons. Noted time point: neoterminal ileum biopsy at postoperative endoscopy, about 6 months after surgery. The sample taken for sequencing was ileal tissue. The receptors were gathered from an adult with Crohn's disease.

This chain joins TRBV10-2 and TRBJ2-3, with TRBD1 matching over 9 bases. The CDR3 extends over 16 amino acids. J was trimmed by 4 bases and V by 7 bases; bases with no gene match: 12. Germline CDR1 is WSHSY and CDR2 is SAAADI. The CDR3 protein is CASTADRGKRADTQYF. CDR3 in DNA: TGCGCCAGCACCGCGGACAGGGGTAAACGGGCAGATACGCAGTATTTT.

The chain uses TRBV7-2 and TRBJ1-4; the match to TRBD1 covers 7 bases. CDR1 and CDR2 from the germline V gene are SGHTA and FQGNSA. CDR3 size: 15 residues. With 5 bases clipped from V and 6 bases from J, the junction kept 9 bases outside the gene matches. The CDR3, as DNA: TGTGCCAGCAGCCAATACAGGGGTCTGGATGAAAAACTGTTTTTT. Protein: CASSQYRGLDEKLFF. The variable domain in full, completed from reference TRBV7-2 and TRBJ1-4, reads GAGVSQSPSNKVTEKGKDVELRCDPISGHTALYWYRQSLGQGLEFLIYFQGNSAPDKSGLPSDRFSAERTGGSVSTLTIQRTQQEDSAVYLCASSQYRGLDEKLFFGSGTQLSVL.

The chain is built from TRBV4-1 and TRBJ1-4; a weak D match, TRBD1 (6 bases). Trimming stripped 1 base from V and 11 bases from J, with 14 bases between. The CDR3 runs to 14 residues. Germline CDR1 reads MGHRA; CDR2 reads YSYEKL. The DNA for the CDR3 is TGCGCCAGCAGCCAAGGTCTGGGGGCTGGGAAACTGTTTTTT. Its translation is CASSQGLGAGKLFF.

The V gene is TRBV7-9, the J gene TRBJ2-3, with a weak D call TRBD1 (5 bases). This CDR3 is 17 amino acids long. CDR1 is SEHNR, CDR2 FQNEAQ, per germline (reference sequence). V was cut by 4 bases and J by 0 bases, with 17 bases left in between. The CDR3 protein is CASSYPHQQESTDTQYF. The CDR3 DNA reads as TGTGCCAGCAGCTACCCCCATCAACAGGAGAGCACAGATACGCAGTATTTT.

The chain recombines TRBV27 with TRBJ1-3; possible D gene TRBD1, 6 bases. Germline values: CDR1 MNHEY, CDR2 SMNVEV (reference sequence). Trimming stripped 5 bases from V and 4 bases from J, with 15 bases between. The CDR3 has 15 residues. The CDR3 reads CASSQTGQSGNTIYF. The CDR3 nucleotides are TGTGCCAGCAGTCAAACTGGACAGAGCGGAAACACCATATATTTT.

The rearrangement uses TRBV5-4 and TRBJ1-1; TRBD1 aligns across 9 bases. Germline V gene lookup returns CDR1 SGHNT and CDR2 YYREEE (reference sequence). The CDR3 has 16 residues. Trimming removed 4 bases from V and 4 bases from J; junction bases left unmatched: 11. The CDR3: CASSPTGGGFVTEAFF. The DNA for the CDR3 is TGTGCCAGCAGCCCTACAGGGGGCGGGTTTGTCACTGAAGCTTTCTTT.

This clone was observed once. The rearrangement joins TRBV19 to TRBJ1-6; D is unresolved. This CDR3 contains 15 residues. Germline V CDR1 and CDR2: LNHDA, SQIVND (reference sequence). With 2 bases removed from V and 5 bases from J, the gap between germline ends came to 10 bases. CDR3 protein: CASSILPRDNSPLHF. The CDR3 DNA reads as TGTGCCAGTAGTATACTGCCTCGGGATAATTCACCCCTCCACTTT.

V usage is TRBV18 and J usage is TRBJ1-5; 7 bases agree with TRBD1. J was trimmed by 5 bases and V by 4 bases; bases with no gene match: 5. The CDR3 sequence is 14 residues long. The germline CDR1 and CDR2 sequences are KGHSH and LQKENI. The chain's CDR3 is CASSHDRVDQPQHF. For the CDR3, the DNA is TGTGCCAGCTCACATGACAGGGTCGATCAGCCCCAGCATTTT.

V and J are TRBV12-5 and TRBJ2-3, with D possibly TRBD1 on 6 matching bases. V was pared by 4 bases and J by 1 base, with 15 bases between. Germline V gene sequence: CDR1 LGHNT, CDR2 FRNRAP. The CDR3 has 16 amino acids. The CDR3: CASGSGQGGRTDTQYF. The DNA for the CDR3 is TGTGCTAGTGGTTCTGGACAAGGGGGTCGCACAGATACGCAGTATTTT.

The CDR3 protein is CASSPRSLSPLHF. CDR3 DNA sequence: TGTGCCAGCAGTCCACGCAGTCTTTCACCCCTCCACTTT. J is TRBJ1-6 and V is TRBV27; no clear D. The CDR3 is 13 residues long. Germline values: CDR1 MNHEY, CDR2 SMNVEV (reference sequence). V dropped 5 bases and J dropped 9 bases, with 11 bases sitting between them.

The rearrangement joins TRBV19 to TRBJ1-2, with 8 bases matching TRBD1. Germline loops: CDR1 LNHDA, CDR2 SQIVND (reference sequence). The CDR3 has 14 amino acids. Trimming removed 4 bases from V and 7 bases from J; junction bases left unmatched: 8. The CDR3 region is CASSTSGGVSGYTF. The CDR3 nucleotides are TGTGCCAGTAGTACCTCAGGGGGCGTCTCTGGCTACACCTTC.

The chain combines TRBV9 with TRBJ2-5, with D possibly matching TRBD1 (6 bases). CDR1 is SGDLS, CDR2 YYNGEE, per germline. The V and J ends lost 4 bases and 5 bases respectively, with 18 bases between them. This CDR3 spans 15 amino acids. CDR3 sequence reads: CASSQPVGGVETQYF. Here the CDR3 DNA reads TGTGCCAGCAGCCAACCCGTAGGGGGAGTGGAGACCCAGTACTTC.

V usage is TRBV23-1 and J usage is TRBJ2-6; tentative D call: TRBD1 (5 bases). TRBV23-1 is noted as an ORF with a role that remains uncertain. V dropped 4 bases and J dropped 2 bases, with 12 bases sitting between them. The CDR3 covers 16 residues. The CDR3 region is CASSLCVGPGANVLTF. The CDR3 DNA reads TGCGCCAGCAGTCTCTGCGTGGGGCCTGGGGCCAACGTCCTGACTTTC.

The chain recombines TRBV6-1 with TRBJ1-2; D is ambiguous. The CDR3 is made up of 13 amino acids. CDR1 and CDR2 from the germline V gene are MNHNS and SASEGT. The V and J ends lost 7 bases and 4 bases respectively, with 13 bases between them. CDR3 amino acids: CASTPFPIYGYTF. The CDR3 nucleotides read TGTGCCAGCACGCCTTTCCCTATCTATGGCTACACCTTC.

The chain combines TRBV6-6 with TRBJ2-1; D is ambiguous. The CDR3 is made up of 14 amino acids. Germline CDR1 reads MNHNY; CDR2 reads SVGAGI (reference sequence). V was shortened by 4 bases and J by 0 bases, with 7 bases between the two germline ends. CDR3 protein: CASSSERSYNEQFF. CDR3 DNA sequence: TGTGCCAGCAGTTCGGAGCGCTCCTACAATGAGCAGTTCTTC.

The chain has TRBV9 and TRBJ2-2, with TRBD1 identical over 9 bases. In germline, CDR1 is SGDLS, CDR2 YYNGEE. The CDR3 is 17 amino acids. Trimming cost V 4 bases and J 1 base; bases outside gene matches: 8. CDR3 sequence reads: CASSLNTGGGNTGELFF. CDR3 in DNA: TGTGCCAGCAGCCTTAATACAGGGGGCGGGAACACCGGGGAGCTGTTTTTT.

V is TRBV4-3 and J is TRBJ1-3, with D tentatively TRBD1 (5 bases). V was cut by 0 bases and J by 5 bases, with 8 bases left in between. CDR1 and CDR2 from the germline V gene are LGHNA and YSLEER. The CDR3 loop spans 14 amino acids. The CDR3 bases are TGCGCCAGCAGCCAAGAACACAGGAGAAACACCATATATTTT. It codes for CASSQEHRRNTIYF.

V usage is TRBV19 and J usage is TRBJ1-5; tentative D call: TRBD1 (5 bases). Germline CDR1 LNHDA, CDR2 SQIVND (reference sequence). V was trimmed by 3 bases and J by 4 bases, leaving 13 bases between them. This CDR3 is 15 amino acids long. The CDR3 sequence is CASSMQGGRNQPQHF. CDR3 DNA sequence: TGTGCCAGTAGTATGCAGGGAGGCCGTAATCAGCCCCAGCATTTT.

V gene TRBV28 combines with J gene TRBJ2-5; the D is unclear. V lost 4 bases and J 5 bases, leaving 5 bases between the germline ends. The germline CDR1 and CDR2 sequences are MDHEN and SYDVKM. The CDR3 contains 11 residues. The CDR3 DNA sequence: TGTGCCAGCAGTTCTCAGGAGACCCAGTACTTC. It yields the protein CASSSQETQYF.

The V call is TRBV2, the J call TRBJ1-1; D not certain. The CDR3 length is 15 residues. Germline CDR1 and CDR2: SNHLY and FYNNEI. The ends were cut back, 0 bases at V and 1 base at J, with 9 bases in the middle. This CDR3 is CASSEAGFANTEAFF. Written as DNA, the CDR3 is TGTGCCAGCAGTGAAGCCGGGTTCGCGAACACTGAAGCTTTCTTT.

In this sample, this clone turned up once. The V call is TRBV10-2, the J call TRBJ1-1; D is undetermined. Trimming cost V 3 bases and J 0 bases, with 11 bases left between them. Germline V gene sequence: CDR1 WSHSY, CDR2 SAAADI. The CDR3 spans 15 residues. CDR3 region: CASSEGQVMNTEAFF. CDR3 DNA sequence: TGCGCCAGCAGTGAAGGTCAGGTCATGAACACTGAAGCTTTCTTT.

This chain links TRBV7-2 with TRBJ1-5; D remains ambiguous. The CDR3 is 15 residues long. The V and J ends lost 1 base and 0 bases respectively, with 7 bases between them. Germline values: CDR1 SGHTA, CDR2 FQGNSA. CDR3 in amino acids: CASSLVQNSNQPQHF. The CDR3 nucleotides read TGTGCCAGCAGCTTAGTACAGAATAGCAATCAGCCCCAGCATTTT.